Given below is one T cell receptor beta chain in context. What it recognizes is unknown. The sample comes from a study of post-analysis software for immune sequencing data. Across the study: The disease courses spanned relapsing-remitting, secondary progressive and progressive-relapsing forms of multiple sclerosis.

Presence of unique molecular identifiers characterized the TCR beta cDNA libraries. The T cell input of roughly 1 to 11 million gave roughly 500,000 cDNA molecules. MiXCR, applied by TCRdb to the PCR reads, yields one record per CDR3 protein. The sample holds around 770,000 distinct CDR3 sequences, roughly 46% seen once. Study results and caveats: Clustering by F measure revealed strong co-clustering among samples prepared together in one batch. Compared against controls, patients with multiple sclerosis displayed significantly lower normalized Chao1 diversity.

This clonotype originated in a girl aged 10 to 17 with multiple sclerosis. Material for sequencing was blood.

The CDR3 region is CASSLDRGHTTGELFF. The CDR3 region has the DNA TGTGCCAGCAGCTTGGACAGGGGGCATACCACCGGGGAGCTGTTTTTT. The chain carries TRBV11-2 and TRBJ2-2; the match to TRBD1 covers 11 bases. The CDR3 length is 16 residues. Per the germline V gene, CDR1 is SGHAT and CDR2 is FQNNGV. V lost 3 bases, J lost 4 bases, and 4 bases stayed unmatched.